The source of this T cell receptor (beta chain) is a study of cytomegalovirus exposure and HLA in healthy donors. Study at large: Caucasian-associated ancestry cluster membership applied to about 77% of under 450 genotyped donors. Notes on the study in general: Among donors in an Asian-associated ancestry cluster, a later analysis reportedly found fewer N-insertions than the roughly 700-donor mean.

As to this clone: Its target is not known.

Trimming left V 2 bases short and J 8 bases short, with 18 bases between. Germline CDR1 and CDR2: LNHDA and SQIVND (reference sequence). The CDR3 has 16 residues. The primer mix had 60 Vbeta and 13 Jbeta primers. Measured with immunoSEQ multiplex PCR; TCRdb has only the in-frame clones, and not every one. The repertoire consists of roughly 200,000 clones, with roughly 72% occurring once and the leading ten covering approximately 2.1%. This TCR was sampled from a man aged 25-45 years in good health and CMV-seronegative. Sequenced material: PBMCs. This chain joins TRBV19 and TRBJ1-4; D not certain. The CDR3 reads CASSITAFGSGEKLFF. The CDR3 DNA sequence: TGTGCCAGTAGTATAACGGCTTTCGGGTCTGGGGAAAAACTGTTTTTT.